The following is a T cell receptor (beta chain) sequence with its context. Its target is unknown. This sample stems from a study of OX40 agonist ivuxolimab in advanced cancers. The wider study: The study gave patients intravenous ivuxolimab at 0.01 to 10 mg/kg every 2 weeks. One hepatocellular carcinoma and a couple of cutaneous melanoma patients partially responded.

The protocol was immunoSEQ multiplex PCR, while the TCRdb copy is restricted to in-frame clones and leaves out a portion. This table holds tens of thousands of clones, approximately 89% found once. Per germline, CDR1 SEHNR and CDR2 FQNEAQ (reference sequence). V was clipped by 10 bases and J by 0 bases, with 5 bases between them. This CDR3 region has 11 residues. Overall study findings and caveats: CD8+ T cells showed, on average, more clonal expansion than CD4+ cells.

The V call is TRBV7-9, the J call TRBJ2-3; D is uncertain. Sample: CD4+ or CD8+ T cells sorted from blood, taken in a trial of the OX40 agonist ivuxolimab. This clonotype originated in an adult with an advanced solid tumor such as melanoma, head and neck, liver or kidney cancer. CDR3 nucleotides: TGTGCCACCGGGAGCACAGATACGCAGTATTTT. This gives the protein CATGSTDTQYF.